The 31 T cell receptor beta chains below were found in one sample sequenced in a study of technical replicates of blood from a few donors. Sequencing was performed with immunoSEQ multiplex PCR; in TCRdb, only in-frame clones are kept and a portion is missing. The sample contains approximately 75,000 clones, about nine tenths of which appear only once. Sequenced sample: T cells isolated from PBMCs. The receptors shown here come from a human donor in good health.

The V and J genes are TRBV7-2 and TRBJ2-1, with a possible D match to TRBD1 (5 bases). The V end was cut by 1 base, the J end by 7 bases, with 17 bases between. The CDR3 is made up of 16 amino acids. Per the germline V gene, CDR1 is SGHTA and CDR2 is FQGNSA. The DNA of the CDR3 is TGTGCCAGCAGCTTAGAGGGGTCCCCGGTTGGGAATGAGCAGTTCTTC. The encoded protein is CASSLEGSPVGNEQFF. Using reference TRBV7-2 and TRBJ2-1 for the parts outside the CDR3, the full variable domain is GAGVSQSPSNKVTEKGKDVELRCDPISGHTALYWYRQSLGQGLEFLIYFQGNSAPDKSGLPSDRFSAERTGGSVSTLTIQRTQQEDSAVYLCASSLEGSPVGNEQFFGPGTRLTVL.

The V gene is TRBV11-3, the J gene TRBJ2-3; D may be TRBD2 (5 bases). Between the trimmed V and J ends, which lost 5 bases and 0 bases, there was a span of 9 bases. The CDR3 loop spans 14 amino acids. The germline gives CDR1 SGHNT, CDR2 YENEEA. The CDR3 DNA reads TGTGCCAGCAGCGCCGAGGGAAGCACAGATACGCAGTATTTT. Its protein product is CASSAEGSTDTQYF.

Only one count was recorded for this clone. This chain connects TRBV10-3 to TRBJ2-5; 8 bases line up with TRBD2. Germline CDR1 ENHRY, CDR2 SYGVKD. The CDR3 sequence is 14 residues long. V lost 0 bases, J lost 5 bases, and 2 bases stayed unmatched. The CDR3 is CAISESAGDETQYF. In DNA, the CDR3 is TGTGCCATCAGTGAGTCAGCGGGAGACGAGACCCAGTACTTC.

The CDR3 protein is CASSPGQGRLTDTQYF. Here the CDR3 DNA reads TGCGCCAGCAGCCCAGGACAGGGACGGCTCACAGATACGCAGTATTTT. The rearrangement uses TRBV4-1 and TRBJ2-3, with 8 bases matching TRBD1. V lost 4 bases and J lost 2; bases outside the gene matches: 8. Germline CDR1 MGHRA, CDR2 YSYEKL. The CDR3 is 16 residues long.

The rearrangement joins TRBV13 to TRBJ1-1, with a tentative D call TRBD1 (6 bases). Germline V CDR1 and CDR2: PRHDT, FYEKMQ (reference sequence). The CDR3 is 15 amino acids. The V gene lost 5 bases and the J gene lost 6 bases, with 19 bases spanning the gap. CDR3 amino acids: CASSPQGGGIPEAFF. In nucleotides, the CDR3 is TGTGCCAGCAGCCCACAGGGAGGGGGGATACCTGAAGCTTTCTTT. The whole variable domain, remainder taken from reference TRBV13 and TRBJ1-1, is AAGVIQSPRHLIKEKRETATLKCYPIPRHDTVYWYQQGPGQDPQFLISFYEKMQSDKGSIPDRFSAQQFSDYHSELNMSSLELGDSALYFCASSPQGGGIPEAFFGQGTRLTVV.

The rearrangement links TRBV6-4 to TRBJ1-1; a possible D gene is TRBD1 (5 bases). Trimming stripped 5 bases from V and 4 bases from J, with 11 bases between. Germline values: CDR1 MRHNA, CDR2 SNTAGT. The CDR3 spans 13 residues. Here the CDR3 reads CASSREGSTEAFF. As DNA, the CDR3 is TGTGCCAGCAGTAGGGAGGGGTCCACTGAAGCTTTCTTT.

The chain has TRBV15 and TRBJ2-5, with 7 nucleotides matching TRBD2. The trim removed 6 bases at V and 4 bases at J, leaving 5 bases unmatched. This CDR3 is built from 13 residues. Germline assignment: CDR1 LNHNV and CDR2 YYDKDF (reference sequence). The CDR3 DNA sequence: TGTGCCACCAGGGGGAGGGGCGCAGAGACCCAGTACTTC. It specifies CATRGRGAETQYF.

J is TRBJ1-5 and V is TRBV9; D perhaps matches TRBD1 (5 bases). The V and J ends lost 0 bases and 6 bases respectively, with 13 bases between them. Germline V lookup: CDR1 SGDLS, CDR2 YYNGEE. CDR3 length: 15 amino acids. CDR3 amino acids: CASSVGRGAGQPQHF. CDR3 DNA sequence: TGTGCCAGCAGCGTAGGGAGGGGCGCTGGTCAGCCCCAGCATTTT.

This clone was picked up a small number of times. V usage is TRBV4-2 and J usage is TRBJ1-2; D gene unclear. CDR1 is LGHNA and CDR2 is YNFKEQ in the germline V gene. V lost 8 bases and J lost 5, with 12 bases in between. The CDR3 extends over 12 amino acids. For the CDR3, the DNA is TGTGCCAGCGAGGCAGGAGGATATGGCTACACCTTC. As protein: CASEAGGYGYTF.

The chain links TRBV19 to TRBJ2-5; 10 bases fit TRBD2. The CDR3 spans 14 residues. V trimming: 4 bases; J trimming: 5 bases; junction bases outside the gene matches: 4. CDR1 is LNHDA, CDR2 SQIVND, per germline (reference sequence). The CDR3: CASSTSGRLETQYF. The CDR3 DNA follows: TGTGCCAGTAGTACTAGCGGGAGATTGGAGACCCAGTACTTC.

Comments on this clone: An end of the junction differs from the germline gene, which may be a read error. The CDR3 sequence is CASNLGGIFYDF. The DNA for the CDR3 is TGCGCCAGCAATTTAGGAGGTATATTTTACGACTTC. V gene TRBV10-1 combines with J gene TRBJ2-4; a possible D gene is TRBD2 (5 bases). The CDR3 covers 12 residues. CDR1 and CDR2 (germline): WNHNN, SYGVQD (reference sequence).

This clone was detected a few times. The rearrangement uses TRBV9 and TRBJ1-1, with 9 bases fitting TRBD1. Germline trimming cut 2 bases from V and 4 bases from J; bases unmatched to any gene: 3. The CDR3 is 14 amino acids. Germline V gives CDR1 SGDLS, CDR2 YYNGEE. The CDR3 loop reads CASSVTGGITEAFF. The CDR3 coding sequence is TGTGCCAGCAGCGTTACAGGGGGCATCACTGAAGCTTTCTTT. Combining the CDR3 with reference TRBV9 and TRBJ1-1 gives the whole variable domain DSGVTQTPKHLITATGQRVTLRCSPRSGDLSVYWYQQSLDQGLQFLIQYYNGEERAKGNILERFSAQQFPDLHSELNLSSLELGDSALYFCASSVTGGITEAFFGQGTRLTVV.

The chain combines TRBV29-1 with TRBJ1-2; no clear D. Trimming cost V 1 base and J 5 bases, with 8 bases left between them. This CDR3 contains 12 residues. Germline CDR1 reads SQVTM; CDR2 reads ANQGSEA. As DNA, the CDR3 is TGCAGCGTTGAAGTGCAGGCTTATGGCTACACCTTC. As protein: CSVEVQAYGYTF. Using reference TRBV29-1 and TRBJ1-2 for the parts outside the CDR3, the full variable domain is SAVISQKPSRDICQRGTSLTIQCQVDSQVTMMFWYRQQPGQSLTLIATANQGSEATYESGFVIDKFPISRPNLTFSTLTVSNMSPEDSSIYLCSVEVQAYGYTFGSGTRLTVV.

The chain uses TRBV7-2 and TRBJ1-5; 7 nucleotides align to TRBD1. There are 16 residues in the CDR3. Losses at the gene ends were 2 bases for V and 2 bases for J; bases not matched to a gene: 6. The germline V gene encodes CDR1 SGHTA and CDR2 FQGNSA. CDR3 residues: CASSLWQGEGNQPQHF. CDR3 nucleotides: TGTGCCAGCAGCTTATGGCAGGGGGAGGGCAATCAGCCCCAGCATTTT.

The gene calls are TRBV28 and TRBJ2-1; D possibly corresponds to TRBD2 (5 bases). This CDR3 has 11 residues. The V end lost 6 bases, the J end lost 7 bases, and 7 bases lay between the germline ends. Germline assignment: CDR1 MDHEN and CDR2 SYDVKM. CDR3 DNA sequence: TGTGCCAGCAGCGGCGGGAATGAGCAGTTCTTC. Its protein product is CASSGGNEQFF.

The genes are TRBV10-3 and TRBJ1-2, with D uncertain. V dropped 6 bases and J dropped 4 bases, with 12 bases sitting between them. The CDR3 length is 13 residues. Germline V gene lookup returns CDR1 ENHRY and CDR2 SYGVKD. DNA of the CDR3: TGTGCCATCAGAGATAGCACCAGCTATGGCTACACCTTC. It translates to CAIRDSTSYGYTF.

This clone was recorded only once. The chain links TRBV9 to TRBJ1-4, with 7 positions matching TRBD1. Germline-derived CDR1 and CDR2 are SGDLS and YYNGEE. The junction had 5 bases not matched to a gene; V was cut back by 3 bases and J by 6 bases. The CDR3 covers 14 residues. The CDR3, as DNA: TGTGCCAGCAGCGGCCGAACAGGGGATGAAAAACTGTTTTTT. Protein: CASSGRTGDEKLFF.

V is TRBV7-2 and J is TRBJ2-1; no reliable D call. The germline gives CDR1 SGHTA, CDR2 FQGNSA. Trimming stripped 8 bases from V and 0 bases from J, with 8 bases between. This CDR3 is 13 amino acids long. The CDR3 spells CASGQSSYNEQFF. The CDR3 DNA sequence: TGTGCCAGCGGGCAGAGCTCCTACAATGAGCAGTTCTTC. Combining the CDR3 with reference TRBV7-2 and TRBJ2-1 gives the whole variable domain GAGVSQSPSNKVTEKGKDVELRCDPISGHTALYWYRQSLGQGLEFLIYFQGNSAPDKSGLPSDRFSAERTGGSVSTLTIQRTQQEDSAVYLCASGQSSYNEQFFGPGTRLTVL.

The chain uses TRBV11-2 and TRBJ2-7; D is unresolved. CDR1 and CDR2 (germline): SGHAT, FQNNGV. The CDR3 covers 14 residues. V gave up 1 base and J gave up 3 bases, with 10 bases separating them. This CDR3 is CASSLVPDFYEQYF. The CDR3 nucleotides read TGTGCCAGCAGCTTAGTGCCAGATTTCTACGAGCAGTACTTC.

The J gene is TRBJ2-1, the V gene TRBV11-1; 13 nucleotides match TRBD2. The germline V gene has CDR1 SGHAT and CDR2 FQDESV (reference sequence). The CDR3 runs to 17 residues. With 5 bases clipped from V and 0 bases from J, the junction kept 4 bases outside the gene matches. Written as DNA, the CDR3 is TGTGCCAGCAGCCTCTGGACTAGCGGGAGCTCCTACAATGAGCAGTTCTTC. Its translation: CASSLWTSGSSYNEQFF.

The chain combines TRBV6-5 with TRBJ2-1; 8 positions agree with TRBD2. This CDR3 has 14 residues. Per germline, CDR1 MNHEY and CDR2 SVGAGI. With 8 bases clipped from V and 2 bases from J, the junction kept 5 bases outside the gene matches. CDR3 coding DNA: TGTGCCAGCGGGGGACTAGGAACCTACAATGAGCAGTTCTTC. Encoded protein: CASGGLGTYNEQFF.

The chain carries TRBV6-6 and TRBJ2-7; 9 nucleotides match TRBD2. V lost 5 bases to trimming and J lost 4 bases; unmatched junction nucleotides: 9. From germline, CDR1 is MNHNY and CDR2 SVGAGI (reference sequence). The CDR3 covers 15 residues. This chain's CDR3 is CASSTPGLASYEQYF. For the CDR3, the DNA is TGTGCCAGCAGTACTCCGGGACTAGCCTCGTACGAGCAGTACTTC.

This clone has just one count. V usage is TRBV5-4 and J usage is TRBJ1-5, with 7 bases lining up with TRBD1. Trimming cost V 4 bases and J 6 bases; bases outside gene matches: 13. The CDR3 has 16 residues. In germline, CDR1 is SGHNT, CDR2 YYREEE (reference sequence). In DNA form, the CDR3 reads TGTGCCAGCAGCACCCACCCCGGACAGGCGCTTCAGCCCCAGCATTTT. This sequence encodes CASSTHPGQALQPQHF. The whole variable domain, remainder taken from reference TRBV5-4 and TRBJ1-5, is ETGVTQSPTHLIKTRGQQVTLRCSSQSGHNTVSWYQQALGQGPQFIFQYYREEENGRGNFPPRFSGLQFPNYSSELNVNALELDDSALYLCASSTHPGQALQPQHFGDGTRLSIL.

The gene calls are TRBV7-9 and TRBJ1-4, with 12 bases that match TRBD1. Germline-derived CDR1 and CDR2 are SEHNR and FQNEAQ (reference sequence). The CDR3 spans 15 residues. The J segment lost 7 bases and the V segment lost 5 bases, leaving 5 bases of the junction unmatched. CDR3 loop: CASSGRDRGLEKLFF. The CDR3 region has the DNA TGTGCCAGCAGCGGCCGGGACAGGGGGCTTGAAAAACTGTTTTTT.

The chain combines TRBV29-1 with TRBJ2-6, with D maybe TRBD1 (6 bases). The CDR3 is made up of 14 amino acids. Germline assignment: CDR1 SQVTM and CDR2 ANQGSEA. With 0 bases removed from V and 9 bases from J, the gap between germline ends came to 12 bases. CDR3 protein: CSVEERGQFNVLTF. The CDR3 region has the DNA TGCAGCGTTGAAGAACGAGGACAGTTCAACGTCCTGACTTTC.

The chain joins TRBV29-1 to TRBJ1-2; perhaps TRBD1 as D (6 bases). Trimming removed 4 bases from V and 4 bases from J, with 10 bases in between. The germline V gene encodes CDR1 SQVTM and CDR2 ANQGSEA. CDR3 length: 12 residues. CDR3 protein: CSVVGQLYGYTF. For the CDR3, the DNA is TGCAGCGTTGTAGGACAGCTCTATGGCTACACCTTC.

The chain is built from TRBV19 and TRBJ2-7; TRBD2 matches 9 bases. Germline CDR1 reads LNHDA; CDR2 reads SQIVND (reference sequence). This CDR3 is built from 15 residues. V gave up 5 bases and J gave up 4 bases; unmatched junction bases: 9. CDR3 protein: CASSSPASGIYEQYF. CDR3 bases: TGTGCCAGTAGTTCCCCGGCTAGCGGGATTTACGAGCAGTACTTC.

The V call is TRBV7-3, the J call TRBJ2-1; D may be TRBD2 (5 bases). Trimming stripped 1 base from V and 4 bases from J, with 8 bases between. This CDR3 contains 14 residues. The germline V gene has CDR1 SGHTA and CDR2 FQGTGA. The CDR3 reads CASSLIGGYNEQFF. The CDR3 DNA reads as TGTGCCAGCAGCTTAATAGGAGGTTACAATGAGCAGTTCTTC.

This clone was recorded once. The V call is TRBV19, the J call TRBJ1-1; TRBD1 matches at 10 bases. V shed 5 bases and J 0 bases; nucleotides not matched to a gene: 6. This CDR3 spans 16 amino acids. Germline CDR1 and CDR2: LNHDA and SQIVND (reference sequence). The CDR3 protein is CASSPGQGRMNTEAFF. CDR3 DNA: TGTGCCAGTAGTCCGGGACAGGGGAGAATGAACACTGAAGCTTTCTTT.

The V gene is TRBV28, the J gene TRBJ2-7, with 8 bases that match TRBD2. CDR1 is MDHEN, CDR2 SYDVKM, per germline. V lost 1 base and J lost 2; bases outside the gene matches: 7. The CDR3 runs to 16 residues. In nucleotides, the CDR3 is TGTGCCAGCAGTTTATACGGGAGGGCCTCGACCTACGAGCAGTACTTC. This codes for CASSLYGRASTYEQYF.

The J gene is TRBJ2-1, the V gene TRBV7-2, with TRBD1 matching over 9 bases. This CDR3 is built from 16 residues. Germline CDR1 is SGHTA and CDR2 is FQGNSA. J lost 7 bases, V lost 5 bases, and 12 bases had no gene match. The chain's CDR3 is CASSRQAGQGGNEQFF. The CDR3 nucleotides are TGTGCCAGCAGCAGACAAGCGGGACAGGGAGGGAATGAGCAGTTCTTC.